Here is one T cell receptor beta chain with its context. Its antigen is not identified. A much larger clonotype is one base distant, so this may be a read error. CDR3 size: 12 residues. Germline loops: CDR1 SGHDT, CDR2 YYEEEE. Trimming left V 4 bases short and J 3 bases short, with 7 bases between. The entry originates in a study of cytomegalovirus exposure and HLA in healthy donors. Sequencing was performed with immunoSEQ multiplex PCR; in TCRdb, only in-frame clones are kept and a portion is missing. Of roughly 90,000 clones in the sample, 85% were seen once. General study findings and limits: Subsequent analysis showed first-cohort TCR clusters tending to co-occur in around 130 validation repertoires.

V and J are TRBV5-6 and TRBJ1-2, with a tentative D call TRBD1 (5 bases). The sequenced sample was PBMCs. This receptor was identified in a man aged 18 to 29 in good health and CMV-seropositive. The DNA for the CDR3 is TGTGCCAGCAGCCCGGGGGACTATGGCTACACCTTC. This sequence encodes CASSPGDYGYTF.